The clone carrying this TCR beta chain was recorded once. Its antigen is not identified. Time point noted: cycle 4 day 1 (C4D1), after about 6 weeks of nivolumab. No patient escaped relapse after autologous stem cell transplantation, and brentuximab vedotin exposure varied. This CDR3 has 18 amino acids. Germline V CDR1 and CDR2: SGHVS, FQNEAQ. V dropped 4 bases and J dropped 0; count of bases not matched to a gene: 10. These data originate in a study of PD-1 blockade in classical Hodgkin lymphoma. This table comes from immunoSEQ multiplex PCR, and its TCRdb copy is limited to in-frame clones, with some not included. The data contain some 96,000 clones, 85% to 95% of them seen just once; the ten biggest clones take up 1.5% to 2.5%. Notes on the study in general: A significant rise in TCR diversity was seen by C4D1 for CD4+ cells but not for CD8+ cells. Causes of the repertoire differences remain undefined, possibly disease activity or prior therapy. Baseline diversity resembling that of newly diagnosed patients was seen in complete responders. Newly diagnosed patients reportedly trailed healthy donors in baseline TCR diversity.

This material consisted of peripheral blood mononuclear cells (PBMCs), taken before the fourth cycle of nivolumab. The chain carries TRBV7-8 and TRBJ2-2; 8 bases map to TRBD2. The clonotype was recovered from a human donor with classical Hodgkin lymphoma. The CDR3 sequence is CASSSRGGREPNTGELFF. The CDR3 DNA is TGTGCCAGCAGCTCACGGGGGGGTAGGGAACCGAACACCGGGGAGCTGTTTTTT.